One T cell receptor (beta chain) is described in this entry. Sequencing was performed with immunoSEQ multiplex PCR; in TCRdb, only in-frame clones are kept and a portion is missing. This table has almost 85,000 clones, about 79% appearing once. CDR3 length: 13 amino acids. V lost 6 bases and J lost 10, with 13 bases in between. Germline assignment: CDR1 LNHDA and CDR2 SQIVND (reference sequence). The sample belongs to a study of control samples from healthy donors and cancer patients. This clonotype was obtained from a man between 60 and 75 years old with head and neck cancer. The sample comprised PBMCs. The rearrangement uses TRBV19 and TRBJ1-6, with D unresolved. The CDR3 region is CASRADLVSPLHF. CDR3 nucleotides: TGTGCCAGTAGGGCGGATCTCGTGTCACCCCTCCACTTT.